This T cell receptor beta chain was documented in a study of follicular helper T cells after annual influenza vaccination. Libraries were prepared by immunoSEQ multiplex PCR; TCRdb keeps only in-frame clonotypes and omits some of them. The profile shows about 12,000 clones, roughly three quarters of them singletons. Time point given: 2015-2016 season, pre-vaccination. The germline gives CDR1 SGHRS, CDR2 YFSETQ. This CDR3 spans 15 amino acids. V was clipped by 4 bases and J by 7 bases, with 17 bases between them. The clonotype was recovered from an adult who received the influenza vaccine. The chain is built from TRBV5-1 and TRBJ2-2, with D hard to call. The material was CXCR5+ CD38- circulating T follicular helper cells from blood, obtained on the day of influenza vaccination. Subset noted: circulating Tfh, non-naive CD4+CXCR5+PD-1+ (ICOS+CD38+ or ICOS-CD38-). CDR3 amino acids: CASSRAQQINGELFF. As DNA, the CDR3 is TGCGCCAGCAGCCGGGCCCAGCAGATTAACGGGGAGCTGTTTTTT.